The 15 T cell receptor beta chains below come from one sample, sequenced in a study of T-cell reconstitution after alpha-beta-depleted transplantation in children. Unique molecular identifiers were incorporated when the TCRbeta library was constructed. TCRdb passed the PCR reads through MiXCR, listing each CDR3 protein once. This table holds around 270,000 distinct CDR3 sequences, about 9.5% found once. The material was PBMCs, obtained before TCRalphabeta/CD19-depleted stem cell transplant. These receptors were taken from a boy under two years old with acute myeloid leukemia, due to receive a stem cell transplant.

There are many counts of this clonotype. This chain uses TRBV20-1 with TRBJ2-5; 8 bases are shared with TRBD2. Germline trimming cut 1 base from V and 1 base from J; bases unmatched to any gene: 8. The CDR3 contains 16 residues. Germline V CDR1 and CDR2: DFQATT, SNEGSKA (reference sequence). The DNA of the CDR3 is TGCAGTGCTAGAGTTTCCGGGGGGGAGATCCAAGAGACCCAGTACTTC. Translating gives CSARVSGGEIQETQYF.

The sample holds many counts of this clonotype. One end of the junction is discordant with germline, which a read error may explain. V usage is TRBV7-7 and J usage is TRBJ2-5, with 13 bases identical to TRBD2. Germline CDR1 and CDR2: SSHAT and FNYEAQ (reference sequence). CDR3 length: 17 residues. The DNA of the CDR3 is TGTGCTAGCAGCTTAGGCCCACTAGCGGGGGGGCGCGAGACCCAGTACTTC. It is translated as CASSLGPLAGGRETQYF.

The rearrangement uses TRBV30 and TRBJ2-7; D unresolved. The CDR3 consists of 13 residues. Germline assignment: CDR1 GTSNPN and CDR2 SVGIG (reference sequence). V dropped 4 bases and J dropped 8 bases, with 18 bases sitting between them. As DNA, the CDR3 is TGTGCCTGGACTCCTGGATCAGGTCAGAAGCAGTACTTC. Translated, it gives CAWTPGSGQKQYF.

This clonotype was seen more than once but under ten times. The chain employs TRBV28 and TRBJ1-2; 10 positions agree with TRBD1. J gave up 4 bases and V 7 bases, and 6 bases lay outside the gene matches. In germline, CDR1 is MDHEN, CDR2 SYDVKM. CDR3 length equals 14 residues. CDR3 nucleotides: TGTGCCAGCACCCCGACAGGGGGCGGCTATGGCTACACCTTC. This encodes CASTPTGGGYGYTF.

This clonotype was detected many times. The chain employs TRBV7-9 and TRBJ2-3; 8 positions match TRBD1. The V and J ends lost 5 bases and 3 bases, in that order; junction bases with no gene match: 7. The CDR3 has 15 amino acids. CDR1 is SEHNR and CDR2 is FQNEAQ in the germline V gene (reference sequence). The CDR3 DNA sequence: TGTGCCAGCAGCGACAGGACAGGGAGGACAGATACGCAGTATTTT. This translates into CASSDRTGRTDTQYF.

This clonotype was detected a few times. The chain joins TRBV11-2 to TRBJ2-1, with 8 nucleotides matching TRBD2. CDR1 is SGHAT, CDR2 FQNNGV, per germline. The CDR3 loop spans 15 amino acids. V trimming: 4 bases; J trimming: 2 bases; junction bases outside the gene matches: 4. The CDR3 bases are TGTGCCAGCAGCTCCCGACTAGCGCCCTACAATGAGCAGTTCTTC. Its translation is CASSSRLAPYNEQFF.

In its sample, this clonotype was seen many times. V usage is TRBV4-3 and J usage is TRBJ2-3, with D unclear. Germline-derived CDR1 and CDR2 are LGHNA and YSLEER. This CDR3 region has 16 residues. Trimming stripped 0 bases from V and 3 bases from J, with 13 bases between. The CDR3 DNA reads as TGCGCCAGCAGCCAAGATCAAAGGAAGGAAACAGATACGCAGTATTTT. Residues: CASSQDQRKETDTQYF.

A note on this clonotype: This clone may be a read error of a much larger clone one base away. The chain links TRBV20-1 to TRBJ2-1, with D perhaps TRBD1 or TRBD2 (5 bases each). From germline, CDR1 is DFQATT and CDR2 SNEGSKA (reference sequence). The CDR3 consists of 17 residues. Here the CDR3 DNA reads TGCTGTGCTAGAGAGGGGAAGGGCTTCCTTCCCGACAATGAGCAGTTCTTC. This translates into CCAREGKGFLPDNEQFF.

The rearrangement joins TRBV6-5 to TRBJ2-5, with 7 bases aligning to TRBD1. In germline, CDR1 is MNHEY, CDR2 SVGAGI. The CDR3 totals 15 residues. Trimming removed 4 bases from V and 2 bases from J; junction bases left unmatched: 7. CDR3: CASSLGTAIQETQYF. The CDR3 nucleotides are TGTGCCAGCAGTTTGGGGACAGCAATTCAAGAGACCCAGTACTTC.

In its sample, this clonotype was seen many times. The V gene is TRBV11-2, the J gene TRBJ2-1; 8 bases map to TRBD1. With V trimmed by 2 bases and J by 0 bases, 3 bases remained unmatched. This CDR3 is 16 amino acids long. Germline assignment: CDR1 SGHAT and CDR2 FQNNGV. The CDR3 bases are TGTGCCAGCAGCTTACGTGGACAGGGCTCCTACAATGAGCAGTTCTTC. It translates to CASSLRGQGSYNEQFF. The whole variable domain, filled in from reference TRBV11-2 and TRBJ2-1, reads EAGVAQSPRYKIIEKRQSVAFWCNPISGHATLYWYQQILGQGPKLLIQFQNNGVVDDSQLPKDRFSAERLKGVDSTLKIQPAKLEDSAVYLCASSLRGQGSYNEQFFGPGTRLTVL.

The V call is TRBV6-5, the J call TRBJ2-7; D unclear. Germline V gives CDR1 MNHEY, CDR2 SVGAGI. CDR3 size: 12 residues. The ends were cut back, 5 bases at V and 6 bases at J, with 11 bases in the middle. The DNA of the CDR3 is TGTGCCAGCAGTCTTAGCCATTGCGAGCAGTACTTC. Protein sequence: CASSLSHCEQYF.

This clonotype occurred many times. The chain uses TRBV7-2 and TRBJ1-6; 7 nucleotides agree with TRBD1. The CDR3 totals 15 residues. Germline CDR1 reads SGHTA; CDR2 reads FQGNSA. J was trimmed by 10 bases and V by 2 bases; bases with no gene match: 8. The CDR3 coding sequence is TGTGCCAGCAGCTTAATTGTTCAGGGGGAGTCACCCCTCCACTTT. This sequence encodes CASSLIVQGESPLHF.

This clonotype was counted at least ten times. The J gene is TRBJ2-3, the V gene TRBV28; 9 bases line up with TRBD1. This CDR3 comprises 15 residues. Looked up from germline, CDR1 is MDHEN and CDR2 is SYDVKM. Losses at the gene ends were 5 bases for V and 6 bases for J; bases not matched to a gene: 9. The CDR3 DNA reads as TGTGCCAGCAGTCCACCACAGGGGGCAGGGGATACGCAGTATTTT. This gives the protein CASSPPQGAGDTQYF.

The sample holds many counts of this clonotype. This chain connects TRBV9 to TRBJ2-7; D gene uncertain. The V gene lost 4 bases and the J gene lost 2 bases, with 10 bases spanning the gap. The CDR3 contains 13 residues. Germline V CDR1 and CDR2: SGDLS, YYNGEE. CDR3 sequence: CASSSDHTYEQYF. CDR3 nucleotides: TGTGCCAGCAGCTCAGACCACACCTACGAGCAGTACTTC.

There are many counts of this clonotype. This chain connects TRBV10-3 to TRBJ2-5; D is uncertain. This CDR3 region has 13 residues. Germline V gene data show CDR1 as ENHRY and CDR2 as SYGVKD. V was trimmed by 7 bases and J by 1 base, leaving 10 bases between them. This CDR3 is CAIMAGTQETQYF. The CDR3 DNA sequence: TGTGCCATCATGGCAGGCACCCAAGAGACCCAGTACTTC.